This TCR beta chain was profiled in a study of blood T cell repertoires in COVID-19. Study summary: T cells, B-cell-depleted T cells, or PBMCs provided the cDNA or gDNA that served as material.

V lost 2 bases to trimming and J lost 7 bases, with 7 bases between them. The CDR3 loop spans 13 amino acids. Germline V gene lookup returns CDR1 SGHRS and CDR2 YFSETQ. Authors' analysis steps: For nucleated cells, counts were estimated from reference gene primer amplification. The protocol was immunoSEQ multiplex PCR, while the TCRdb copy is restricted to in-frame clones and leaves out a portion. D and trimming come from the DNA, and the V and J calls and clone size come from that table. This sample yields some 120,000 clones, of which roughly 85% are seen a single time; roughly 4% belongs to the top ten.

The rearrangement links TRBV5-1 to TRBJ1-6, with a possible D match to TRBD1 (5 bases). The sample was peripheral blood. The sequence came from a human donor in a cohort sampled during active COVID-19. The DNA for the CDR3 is TGCGCCAGCAGCTTACGGGGGAATTCACCCCTCCACTTT. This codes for CASSLRGNSPLHF.